This TCR beta chain stems from a study of blood T cell repertoires in COVID-19. CDR3 length equals 17 residues. Germline V gene data show CDR1 as SSHAT and CDR2 as FNYEAQ (reference sequence). The authors' processing: Researchers report that nucleated cell counts were estimated from reference gene primer amplification. Clones were sequenced by immunoSEQ multiplex PCR, and TCRdb holds only the in-frame ones, with some missing. V, J and clone size are those of that table, while D and trimming were read from the DNA. The table shows around 240,000 clones, with approximately 80% occurring only once. Of note for this clone: Germline and junction disagree at one end, which may indicate a read error.

The receptor was isolated from an elderly woman with acute or convalescent COVID-19. Material: peripheral blood. The chain couples TRBV7-7 to TRBJ2-2; 14 bases agree with TRBD2. The CDR3 loop reads CASSLLGLAGGTGELFF. CDR3 DNA: TGTGCTAGCAGCTTATTAGGACTAGCGGGAGGAACCGGGGAGCTGTTTTTT.